This TCR beta chain was sequenced during a study of OX40 agonist ivuxolimab in advanced cancers. Profiling relied on immunoSEQ multiplex PCR, and the TCRdb table lists in-frame clones only, not all of them. This table holds 55,000 to 85,000 clones, roughly 90% found once. Study-level points and caveats: Which antigen the expanded peripheral T cells recognized is unknown. The study observed clonal expansion of CD4+ and CD8+ blood T cells by week 6 at 0.1 to 3.0 mg/kg.

Trimming removed 1 base from V and 0 bases from J, with 7 bases in between. The CDR3 has 14 amino acids. CDR1 SGDLS and CDR2 YYNGEE come from the germline V gene. This clone has only a few counts. Its antigen is undetermined. Systemic immunosuppression or a history of autoimmune disease excluded patients. The input for sequencing was CD4+ or CD8+ T cells sorted from blood, taken in a trial of the OX40 agonist ivuxolimab. This TCR was recovered from an adult with an advanced solid tumor such as melanoma, head and neck, liver or kidney cancer. The rearrangement links TRBV9 to TRBJ1-1; unclear D gene. The DNA of the CDR3 is TGTGCCAGCAGCGTACAGGATGTGAACACTGAAGCTTTCTTT. Its translation is CASSVQDVNTEAFF.